This paragraph reports one TCR beta chain. The CDR3 is made up of 16 amino acids. The V gene's germline CDR1 is LNHDA and CDR2 SQIVND (reference sequence). The ends lost 7 bases at V and 0 bases at J; junction bases unmatched: 6. Measured with immunoSEQ multiplex PCR; TCRdb has only the in-frame clones, and not every one. The data contain about 140,000 clones, roughly 90% of them seen just once; the ten biggest clones take up roughly 1.9%. This entry is derived from a study of blood T cell repertoires in COVID-19. This rearrangement joins TRBV19 to TRBJ2-3; TRBD2 matches at 11 bases. Sequenced material: peripheral blood. The source is a man aged 65-85 years with acute or convalescent COVID-19. The CDR3 reads CASTFSGGASTDTQYF. The CDR3 DNA sequence: TGTGCCAGTACCTTTAGCGGGGGGGCTAGCACAGATACGCAGTATTTT.